A selection of T cell receptor beta chains follows, all from one sample in a study of beta chain features in type 1 diabetes. Libraries were prepared by immunoSEQ multiplex PCR; TCRdb keeps only in-frame clonotypes and omits some of them. The table has around 40,000 clones, about 66% seen once. Sequenced sample: Tregs from blood. These receptors all stem from a woman between 18 and 29 years old with type 1 diabetes. Both conserved end residues are part of each CDR3. The D gene is left open where the match is weak. Expanded clones get a size class; other rows say once, few or many, or leave the size out.

TGTGCCAGCAGTTCGCTAGCGGAATACACTGGGGTGCAGTTCTTC,CASSSLAEYTGVQFF,TRBD2,TRBV28,NA,TRBJ2-1
TGCAGCGTTGAAGTTTCTAATCTCCAGGGGCCAGATACGCAGTATTTT,CSVEVSNLQGPDTQYF,NA,TRBV29-1,NA,TRBJ2-3
TGTGCCAGCAGTTCACCCACAGGGCTCCCCCCAGATACGCAGTATTTT,CASSSPTGLPPDTQYF,NA,TRBV5-1,NA,TRBJ2-3
TGTGCCAGCAGTGAATTCCTGGAGAACACCATATATTTT,CASSEFLENTIYF,NA,TRBV25-1,NA,TRBJ1-3
TGCGCCAGCAGCCAAGGACCTAGGGCGGGGGGCACAGATACGCAGTATTTT,CASSQGPRAGGTDTQYF,TRBD2,TRBV4-3,NA,TRBJ2-3
TGCGCCAGCAGCCAAAATGTTGCGTGGTACAATGAGCAGTTCTTC,CASSQNVAWYNEQFF,NA,TRBV4-3,once,TRBJ2-1
TGTGCCAGCAGCCCCCCCGCGGGCGGGTTCGGCTACACCTTC,CASSPPAGGFGYTF,NA,TRBV5-6,NA,TRBJ1-2
TGTGCCAGCAGGACTAGCGGGAGTGCGATGCAGACCCAGTACTTC,CASRTSGSAMQTQYF,TRBD2,TRBV27,NA,TRBJ2-5
TGTGCCAGCAGCTTGGATGTGGACAGGGGCTACAATGAGCAGTTCTTC,CASSLDVDRGYNEQFF,TRBD1,TRBV5-4,NA,TRBJ2-1
TGTGCTAGTGGCAAGCAGGGGGTGGGAACTGAAGCTTTCTTT,CASGKQGVGTEAFF,TRBD1,TRBV12-5,NA,TRBJ1-1
TGTGCCAGCAGCTTATACCCCTATTACTCTGGAAACACCATATATTTT,CASSLYPYYSGNTIYF,NA,TRBV7-2,NA,TRBJ1-3
TGTGCCAGCAGCTTGGAACTAGCGGGAGGGCCCTTCCCAGATACGCAGTATTTT,CASSLELAGGPFPDTQYF,TRBD2,TRBV5-6,NA,TRBJ2-3
TGTGCCAGCAGTTTAGTCGTGAACACTGAAGCTTTCTTT,CASSLVVNTEAFF,NA,TRBV28,few,TRBJ1-1
TGTGCCAGCTCACCGACAGGGTATAATGAAAAACTGTTTTTT,CASSPTGYNEKLFF,TRBD1,TRBV18,NA,TRBJ1-4
TGTGCCAGTAGGGCAGGCACCGTGCGGAACACTGAAGCTTTCTTT,CASRAGTVRNTEAFF,NA,TRBV19,NA,TRBJ1-1
TGTGCCAGCAGCTTAGGTGTTCCGGCCTACGAGCAGTACTTC,CASSLGVPAYEQYF,NA,TRBV7-2,NA,TRBJ2-7
TGTGCCAGCAGGAGGGTGGCGAAGGACACTGAAGCTTTCTTT,CASRRVAKDTEAFF,NA,TRBV6-5,NA,TRBJ1-1
TGTGCCAGCAGCCAAGAGGCTAGCGGGAGTGGGCTGTTTTTT,CASSQEASGSGLFF,TRBD2,TRBV4-2,NA,TRBJ2-2
TGTGCCAGCAGCGTAGCGACAGGGAGAAACCAGCCCCAGCATTTT,CASSVATGRNQPQHF,TRBD1,TRBV9,NA,TRBJ1-5
TGTGCCAGCAGCTTACTAGCGGGGGTTCAGGCGCAGTACTTC,CASSLLAGVQAQYF,TRBD2,TRBV7-2,NA,TRBJ2-7
TGTGCCAGCAGCTCCCGGGTAGCAGATACGCAGTATTTT,CASSSRVADTQYF,NA,TRBV7-3,NA,TRBJ2-3
TGTGCCAGCAGTCCAGGGTATCAGGGCCCGAATGAGCAGTTCTTC,CASSPGYQGPNEQFF,NA,TRBV6-5,NA,TRBJ2-1
TGTGCCATCAGGCCGGGGGTCGGAAGGGGACAGTACGAGCAGTACTTC,CAIRPGVGRGQYEQYF,NA,TRBV10-3,few,TRBJ2-7
TGTGCCAGTAGCCGGACAGGGGTCGAGCAGTACTTC,CASSRTGVEQYF,TRBD1,TRBV19,NA,TRBJ2-7
TGTGCCACCAGCAGTGCCCGGTCTGACTATGGCTACACCTTC,CATSSARSDYGYTF,NA,TRBV15,NA,TRBJ1-2
TGTGCCACCAGGTTGGACAGGGGGTACTATACGCAGTATTTT,CATRLDRGYYTQYF,TRBD1,TRBV15,NA,TRBJ2-3
TGTGCCAGCAGCTTACAAGAGGAGAGCTCCTACAATGAGCAGTTCTTC,CASSLQEESSYNEQFF,NA,TRBV7-9,few,TRBJ2-1
TGTGCCAGCAGTATTCGTACTAGCGGAACTGAGCAGTACTTC,CASSIRTSGTEQYF,TRBD2,TRBV6-6,NA,TRBJ2-5
TGTGCCAGCAGTTACTCGAGGGGGCTGAGGGGAGATACGCAGTATTTT,CASSYSRGLRGDTQYF,TRBD1,TRBV6-5,NA,TRBJ2-3
TGTGCCAGCAGATACAGGGTATCACAGAACACTGAAGCTTTCTTT,CASRYRVSQNTEAFF,NA,TRBV6-1,NA,TRBJ1-1
TGTGCAAGTCGCCTAACGGGACTACCAGGACGAAGCTCCTACGAGCAGTACTTC,CASRLTGLPGRSSYEQYF,NA,TRBV12-2,few,TRBJ2-7
TGTGCCAGCAGTCAGACTAGCGGGAACTACGAGCAGTACTTC,CASSQTSGNYEQYF,TRBD2,TRBV6-6,NA,TRBJ2-7
TGTGCCAGTAGCCCCCCGCGTCAGGGGGCGGTTCAGCCCCAGCATTTT,CASSPPRQGAVQPQHF,TRBD1,TRBV19,NA,TRBJ1-5
TGTGCCAGCAGCCATCCGACAGAGAGCTACGAGCAGTACTTC,CASSHPTESYEQYF,NA,TRBV5-4,NA,TRBJ2-7
TGTGCCAGCAGCTTAGTAGGAGGGACCCAGTACTTC,CASSLVGGTQYF,NA,TRBV7-9,NA,TRBJ2-5
TGTGCCAGCAGCTTAGAGTTTCCTAGGACTAGCACAGATACGCAGTATTTT,CASSLEFPRTSTDTQYF,NA,TRBV7-9,NA,TRBJ2-3
TGTGCCAGCAGCCCCAAAGGCAACAGGAACACTGAAGCTTTCTTT,CASSPKGNRNTEAFF,NA,TRBV4-2,NA,TRBJ1-1
TGTGCCAGCAGGACTAGCGGGGAGACCCAGTACTTC,CASRTSGETQYF,TRBD2,TRBV27,few,TRBJ2-5
TGCGCCAGCAGCTCCGCACTAACTAGCGGGAGGGAGACCCAGTACTTC,CASSSALTSGRETQYF,TRBD2,TRBV5-1,once,TRBJ2-5
TGTGCCAGCAGCTATGATCACGGACTAGAATACAATGAGCAGTTCTTC,CASSYDHGLEYNEQFF,TRBD2,TRBV11-2,NA,TRBJ2-1
TGCGCCAGCAGTGCGGGGGGCTTCACAGATACGCAGTATTTT,CASSAGGFTDTQYF,NA,TRBV10-1,few,TRBJ2-3
TGTGCCAGCAGCCCGCCGGGACAGGGTAACTATGGCTACACCTTC,CASSPPGQGNYGYTF,TRBD1,TRBV9,NA,TRBJ1-2
TGTGCCAGCAGCTTAGAGCTGGCAGGGACACGGCCCTACGAGCAGTACTTC,CASSLELAGTRPYEQYF,NA,TRBV7-9,NA,TRBJ2-7
TGTGCCAGCAGCTTAGCGGGCAACTCCTACAATGAGCAGTTCTTC,CASSLAGNSYNEQFF,NA,TRBV7-2,NA,TRBJ2-1
TGTGCCATCAGTGAAGGGGTTTTCTCCTACGAGCAGTACTTC,CAISEGVFSYEQYF,NA,TRBV10-3,few,TRBJ2-7
TGTGCCAGCAGTCCCGAGGGACAGGGCTTCCGTGGACTGTTTTTT,CASSPEGQGFRGLFF,TRBD1,TRBV6-5,NA,TRBJ1-4
TGTGCCAGCTACGGGACAGGGACGCAGTATTTT,CASYGTGTQYF,TRBD1,TRBV18,NA,TRBJ2-3
TGCGCCAGCAGCCAAGACCGACAGGGGCCGGGTGAAAAACTGTTTTTT,CASSQDRQGPGEKLFF,TRBD1,TRBV4-3,few,TRBJ1-4
TGTGCCAGCAGTCCGAGGAGGGAAACCTACGAGCAGTACTTC,CASSPRRETYEQYF,NA,TRBV6-5,NA,TRBJ2-7
TGTGCCAGCTCACGAGGGGGGGGCGCAGATACGCAGTATTTT,CASSRGGGADTQYF,NA,TRBV18,NA,TRBJ2-3
TGTGCCAGCAGCCCGCGACGCCGGGGTGGAAATCAGCCCCAGCATTTT,CASSPRRRGGNQPQHF,NA,TRBV7-9,NA,TRBJ1-5
TGTGCCAGCAGCTTTTTAAGCGAGACAGGGGGTCAGCCCCAGCATTTT,CASSFLSETGGQPQHF,TRBD1,TRBV7-8,NA,TRBJ1-5
TGTGCCTGGAGTTACGGGTCTGTTGAGCAGTTCTTC,CAWSYGSVEQFF,NA,TRBV30,NA,TRBJ2-1
TGCGCCAGCAGCCAAGATGGGTTTGGGTCGGGATCCTCCTACAATGAGCAGTTCTTC,CASSQDGFGSGSSYNEQFF,NA,TRBV4-1,NA,TRBJ2-1
TGTGCCAGCAGCACCCGGACAGGGGGTGTCAGCCCCCAGCATTTT,CASSTRTGGVSPQHF,TRBD1,TRBV7-2,NA,TRBJ1-5
TGTGCCAGCAGCCGTTGGGGCACAGGGGTGGAGACCCAGTACTTC,CASSRWGTGVETQYF,TRBD1,TRBV5-8,NA,TRBJ2-5
TGCGCCAGCAGCCAATCCCCCTTCGACCCGGACAGCAGCTCCTACGAGCAGTACTTC,CASSQSPFDPDSSSYEQYF,NA,TRBV4-3,NA,TRBJ2-7
TGTGCCAGCAGCTTGGGGCAGCTTTCCTACGAGCAGTACTTC,CASSLGQLSYEQYF,NA,TRBV7-9,NA,TRBJ2-7
TGTGCCAGCAAGACAGGGGGTGGCACAGATACGCAGTATTTT,CASKTGGGTDTQYF,TRBD1,TRBV6-5,NA,TRBJ2-3